This T cell receptor (beta chain) was identified in a study of blood T cells in healthy people across ages. Study observations and caveats: Because donor CMV status was unknown, expanded clonotype changes were possibly confounded.

This clonotype was seen ten or more times. Its antigen is unknown. Its ends do not fully match the called genes, so a read error is possible. For the second PCR, which ran for roughly 7 to 11 cycles, a sample-barcoded 5' primer and a J-beta primer mix were used. TCRdb called the 5' RACE reads again in MiXCR, with one record for every CDR3 protein. The sample yields approximately 1,000,000 distinct CDR3 sequences, less than 45% seen once. The germline gives CDR1 MDHEN, CDR2 SYDVKM. This CDR3 is built from 14 residues. Researchers report isolating at least 7 million PBMCs per sample. J is TRBJ1-1 and V is TRBV28, with D possibly being TRBD1 (5 bases). This sequence originates from a man younger than 30 in good health. Sequencing was done on a sample of blood. CDR3 nucleotides: TGCGCCAGCAGCTTCAGGGCCTCGAACACTGAAGCTTTCTTT. Amino acid sequence: CASSFRASNTEAFF.